The clone carrying this TCR beta chain was counted only a few times. What it recognizes is unknown. The germline V and J ends were trimmed by 3 bases and 5 bases, with 10 bases remaining between them. The germline CDR1 and CDR2 sequences are MNHEY and SMNVEV (reference sequence). CDR3 length: 13 residues. The entry originates in a study of T-cell reconstitution after alpha-beta-depleted transplantation in children. Study-wide findings and caveats: Fresh T-cell production supplied most of the T-cell counts and diversity seen one year after transplant. Reportedly, only several hundred clones from non-depleted graft cells drove alpha-beta T-cell counts at about two months. Diversity of TCRbeta at day 60 was high in some patients, arising from surviving recipient T cells and thymic progenitors.

Unique molecular identifiers were incorporated during preparation of the TCRbeta library. TCRdb fed the PCR reads into MiXCR, producing one record per CDR3 protein. Of about 610,000 distinct CDR3 sequences in the sample, over 25% were seen once. The receptor was derived from a boy less than two years old with Wiskott-Aldrich syndrome, due to receive a stem cell transplant. This chain links TRBV27 with TRBJ2-5, with D possibly being TRBD1 (6 bases). The sample here was PBMCs, taken before TCRalphabeta/CD19-depleted stem cell transplant. CDR3 sequence: CASSFDRSETQYF. The CDR3 DNA reads TGTGCCAGCAGTTTTGACAGGTCTGAGACCCAGTACTTC.